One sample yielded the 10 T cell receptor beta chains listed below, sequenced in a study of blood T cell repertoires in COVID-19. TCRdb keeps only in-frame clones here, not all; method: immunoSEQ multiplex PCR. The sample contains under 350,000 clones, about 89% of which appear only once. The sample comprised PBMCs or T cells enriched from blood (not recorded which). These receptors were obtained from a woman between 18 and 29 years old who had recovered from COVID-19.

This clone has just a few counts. CDR3 loop: CASSQVPGQGARNTEAFF. The CDR3 nucleotides are TGCGCCAGCAGCCAAGTTCCGGGACAGGGGGCAAGGAACACTGAAGCTTTCTTT. The V and J genes are TRBV4-1 and TRBJ1-1; 12 bases match TRBD1. Per germline, CDR1 MGHRA and CDR2 YSYEKL. Unmatched junction bases numbered 7, after V lost 1 base and J lost 1 base. The CDR3 totals 18 residues.

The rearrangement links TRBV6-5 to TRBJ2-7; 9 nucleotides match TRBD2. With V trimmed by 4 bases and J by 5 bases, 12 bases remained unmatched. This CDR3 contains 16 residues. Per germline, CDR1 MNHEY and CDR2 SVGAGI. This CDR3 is CASSSASSGKINEQYF. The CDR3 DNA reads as TGTGCCAGCAGTTCCGCCTCTAGCGGGAAAATCAACGAGCAGTACTTC.

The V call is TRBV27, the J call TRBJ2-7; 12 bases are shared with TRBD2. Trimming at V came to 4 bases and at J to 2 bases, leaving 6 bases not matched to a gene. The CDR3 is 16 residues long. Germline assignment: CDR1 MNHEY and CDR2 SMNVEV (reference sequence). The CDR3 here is CASSSTLAGGTYEQYF. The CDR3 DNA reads TGTGCCAGCAGTTCTACACTAGCGGGAGGAACCTACGAGCAGTACTTC.

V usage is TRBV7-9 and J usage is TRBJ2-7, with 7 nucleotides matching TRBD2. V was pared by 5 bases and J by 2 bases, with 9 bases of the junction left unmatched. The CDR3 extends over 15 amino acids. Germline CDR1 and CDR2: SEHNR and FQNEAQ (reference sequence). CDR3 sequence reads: CASSPGTMGTYEQYF. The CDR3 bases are TGTGCCAGCAGCCCCGGGACTATGGGGACCTACGAGCAGTACTTC.

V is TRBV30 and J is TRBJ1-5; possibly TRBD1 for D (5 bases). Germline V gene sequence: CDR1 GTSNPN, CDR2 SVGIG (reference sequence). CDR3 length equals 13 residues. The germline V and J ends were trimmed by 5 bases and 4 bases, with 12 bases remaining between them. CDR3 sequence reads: CAWGGGWNQPQHF. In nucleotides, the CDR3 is TGTGCCTGGGGTGGGGGGTGGAATCAGCCCCAGCATTTT.

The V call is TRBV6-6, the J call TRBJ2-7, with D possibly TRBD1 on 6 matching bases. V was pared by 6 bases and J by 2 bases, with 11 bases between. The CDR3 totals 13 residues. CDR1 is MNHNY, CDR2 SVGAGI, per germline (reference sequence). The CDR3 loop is CASSQRQAYEQYF. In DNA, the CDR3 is TGTGCCAGCAGCCAGCGACAGGCCTACGAGCAGTACTTC.

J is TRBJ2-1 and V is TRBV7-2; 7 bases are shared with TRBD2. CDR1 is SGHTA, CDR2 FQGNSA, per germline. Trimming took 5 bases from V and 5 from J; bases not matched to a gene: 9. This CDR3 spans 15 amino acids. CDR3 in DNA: TGTGCCAGCAGCCGCGGGAGTTCAGTGGACAATGAGCAGTTCTTC. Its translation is CASSRGSSVDNEQFF.

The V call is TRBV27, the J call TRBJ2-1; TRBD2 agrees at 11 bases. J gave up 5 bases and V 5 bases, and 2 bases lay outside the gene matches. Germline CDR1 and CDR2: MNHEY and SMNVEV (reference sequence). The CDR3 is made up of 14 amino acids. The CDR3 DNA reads TGTGCCAGCAGTCCGGGACTAGCGGACAATGAGCAGTTCTTC. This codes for CASSPGLADNEQFF.

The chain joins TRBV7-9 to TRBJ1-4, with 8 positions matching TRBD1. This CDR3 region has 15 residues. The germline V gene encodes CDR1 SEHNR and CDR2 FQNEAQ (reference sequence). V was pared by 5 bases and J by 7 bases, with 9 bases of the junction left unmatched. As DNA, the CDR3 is TGTGCCAGCAGCATGGGACAGGTAGTGGTTGAAAAACTGTTTTTT. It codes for CASSMGQVVVEKLFF.

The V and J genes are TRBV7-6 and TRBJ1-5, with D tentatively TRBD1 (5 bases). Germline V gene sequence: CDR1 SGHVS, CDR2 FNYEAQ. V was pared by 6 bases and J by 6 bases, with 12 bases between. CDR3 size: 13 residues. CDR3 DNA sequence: TGTGCCAGCAGTCCGCAGGGCTTTCAGCCCCAGCATTTT. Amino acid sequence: CASSPQGFQPQHF.